The clone carrying this T cell receptor (beta chain) came up a few times. V gave up 7 bases and J gave up 5 bases; unmatched junction bases: 14. Germline CDR1 SQVTM, CDR2 ANQGSEA. The CDR3 is made up of 15 amino acids. This record comes from a study of T-cell reconstitution after alpha-beta-depleted transplantation in children. Unique molecular identifiers were incorporated during preparation of the TCRbeta library. One entry per CDR3 protein results from TCRdb running MiXCR on the PCR reads. The table lists about 580,000 distinct CDR3 sequences, around 23% of them singletons. The TCR sequence derives from a boy under two years old who had a stem cell transplant for acute myeloid leukemia, so the T cells may come from the graft donor. V and J are TRBV29-1 and TRBJ2-3, with 8 bases fitting TRBD2. This specimen consisted of PBMCs, mostly from graft donor cells, obtained 360 days after TCRalphabeta/CD19-depleted stem cell transplant. The CDR3 nucleotides read TGCAGCGGGTTGATGCGGCGGGGGGCGGAAGATACGCAGTATTTT. Protein sequence: CSGLMRRGAEDTQYF.